This TCR beta chain was captured by sequencing in a study of blood T cell repertoires in COVID-19. Profiling relied on immunoSEQ multiplex PCR, and the TCRdb table lists in-frame clones only, not all of them. The data hold about 200,000 clones, with approximately 80% observed a single time. The source of this sequence is a human donor with acute or convalescent COVID-19. The donor label of this sample is uncertain. Sequenced input: peripheral blood.

This chain's CDR3 is CASSQTGDNQPQHF. In DNA form, the CDR3 reads TGCGCCAGCAGCCAGACAGGGGACAATCAGCCCCAGCATTTT. The rearrangement links TRBV5-1 to TRBJ1-5, with 8 bases matching TRBD1. The CDR3 length is 14 residues. V was pared by 4 bases and J by 3 bases, with 3 bases of the junction left unmatched. Germline V CDR1 and CDR2: SGHRS, YFSETQ.